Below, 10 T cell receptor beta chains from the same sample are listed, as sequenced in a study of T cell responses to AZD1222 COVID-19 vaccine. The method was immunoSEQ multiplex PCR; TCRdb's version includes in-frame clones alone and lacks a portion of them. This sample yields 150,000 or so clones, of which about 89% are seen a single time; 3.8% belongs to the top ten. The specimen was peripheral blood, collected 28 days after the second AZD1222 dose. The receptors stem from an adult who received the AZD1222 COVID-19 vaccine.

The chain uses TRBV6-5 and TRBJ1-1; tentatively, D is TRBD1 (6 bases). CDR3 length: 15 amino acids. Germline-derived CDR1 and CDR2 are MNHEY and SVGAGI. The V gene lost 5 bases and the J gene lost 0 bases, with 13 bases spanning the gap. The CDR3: CASSRGSHLNTEAFF. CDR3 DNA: TGTGCCAGCAGTAGGGGGAGTCATTTGAACACTGAAGCTTTCTTT.

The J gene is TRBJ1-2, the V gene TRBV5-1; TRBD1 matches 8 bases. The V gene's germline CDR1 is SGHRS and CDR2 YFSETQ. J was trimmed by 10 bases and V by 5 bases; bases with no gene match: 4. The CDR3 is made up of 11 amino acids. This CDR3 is CASSSGQVYTF. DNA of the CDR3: TGCGCCAGCAGTTCGGGACAGGTCTACACCTTC. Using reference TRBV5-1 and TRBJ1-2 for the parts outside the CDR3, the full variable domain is KAGVTQTPRYLIKTRGQQVTLSCSPISGHRSVSWYQQTPGQGLQFLFEYFSETQRNKGNFPGRFSGRQFSNSRSEMNVSTLELGDSALYLCASSSGQVYTFGSGTRLTVV.

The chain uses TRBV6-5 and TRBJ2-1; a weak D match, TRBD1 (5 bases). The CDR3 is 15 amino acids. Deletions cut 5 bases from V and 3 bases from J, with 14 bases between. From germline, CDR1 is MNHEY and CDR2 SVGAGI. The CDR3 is CASSPQGDNYNEQFF. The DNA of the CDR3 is TGTGCCAGCAGTCCCCAAGGGGATAACTACAATGAGCAGTTCTTC.

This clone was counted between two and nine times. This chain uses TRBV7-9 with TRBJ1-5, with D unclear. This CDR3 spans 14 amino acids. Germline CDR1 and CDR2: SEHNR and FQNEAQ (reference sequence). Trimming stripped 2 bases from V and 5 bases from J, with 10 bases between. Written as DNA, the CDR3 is TGTGCCAGCAGCTTAATATCCGGGGATCAGCCCCAGCATTTT. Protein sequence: CASSLISGDQPQHF.

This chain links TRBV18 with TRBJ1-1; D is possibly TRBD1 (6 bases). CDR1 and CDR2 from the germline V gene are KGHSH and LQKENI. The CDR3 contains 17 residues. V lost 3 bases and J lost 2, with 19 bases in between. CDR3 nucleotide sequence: TGTGCCAGCTCACCTAGGTCCACACAGGGTCGTAACACTGAAGCTTTCTTT. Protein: CASSPRSTQGRNTEAFF.

CDR3 sequence (DNA): TGTGCCAGCAGGTCACAGGGGGGGAACTATGGCTACACCTTC. Its translation is CASRSQGGNYGYTF. The chain employs TRBV2 and TRBJ1-2; TRBD1 aligns across 8 bases. J was trimmed by 2 bases and V by 6 bases; bases with no gene match: 5. CDR1 SNHLY and CDR2 FYNNEI come from the germline V gene. The CDR3 covers 14 residues. Full variable domain (outside the CDR3, taken from reference TRBV2 and TRBJ1-2): EPEVTQTPSHQVTQMGQEVILRCVPISNHLYFYWYRQILGQKVEFLVSFYNNEISEKSEIFDDQFSVERPDGSNFTLKIRSTKLEDSAMYFCASRSQGGNYGYTFGSGTRLTVV.

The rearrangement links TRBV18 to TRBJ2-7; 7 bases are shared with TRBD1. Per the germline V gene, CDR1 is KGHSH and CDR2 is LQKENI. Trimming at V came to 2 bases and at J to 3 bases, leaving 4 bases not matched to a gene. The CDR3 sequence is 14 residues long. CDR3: CASSPTQGVYEQYF. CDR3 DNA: TGTGCCAGCTCACCAACTCAGGGGGTCTACGAGCAGTACTTC.

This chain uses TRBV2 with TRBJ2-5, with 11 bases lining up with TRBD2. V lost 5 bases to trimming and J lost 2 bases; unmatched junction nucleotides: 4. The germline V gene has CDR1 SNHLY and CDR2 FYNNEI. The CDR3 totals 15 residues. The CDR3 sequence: CASSPRLAGQETQYF. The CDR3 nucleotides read TGTGCCAGCAGTCCTAGACTAGCGGGGCAAGAGACCCAGTACTTC.

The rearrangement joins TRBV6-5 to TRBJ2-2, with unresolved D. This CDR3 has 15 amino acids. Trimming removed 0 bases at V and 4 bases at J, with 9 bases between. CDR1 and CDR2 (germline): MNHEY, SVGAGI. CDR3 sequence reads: CASSYSPGVTGELFF. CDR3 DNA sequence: TGTGCCAGCAGTTACTCTCCCGGCGTCACCGGGGAGCTGTTTTTT.

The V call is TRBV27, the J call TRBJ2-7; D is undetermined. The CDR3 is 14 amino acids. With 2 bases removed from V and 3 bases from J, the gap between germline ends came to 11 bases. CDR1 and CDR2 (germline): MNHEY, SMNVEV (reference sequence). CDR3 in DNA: TGTGCCAGCAGTTTAAATTGGTCTAACTACGAGCAGTACTTC. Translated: CASSLNWSNYEQYF.